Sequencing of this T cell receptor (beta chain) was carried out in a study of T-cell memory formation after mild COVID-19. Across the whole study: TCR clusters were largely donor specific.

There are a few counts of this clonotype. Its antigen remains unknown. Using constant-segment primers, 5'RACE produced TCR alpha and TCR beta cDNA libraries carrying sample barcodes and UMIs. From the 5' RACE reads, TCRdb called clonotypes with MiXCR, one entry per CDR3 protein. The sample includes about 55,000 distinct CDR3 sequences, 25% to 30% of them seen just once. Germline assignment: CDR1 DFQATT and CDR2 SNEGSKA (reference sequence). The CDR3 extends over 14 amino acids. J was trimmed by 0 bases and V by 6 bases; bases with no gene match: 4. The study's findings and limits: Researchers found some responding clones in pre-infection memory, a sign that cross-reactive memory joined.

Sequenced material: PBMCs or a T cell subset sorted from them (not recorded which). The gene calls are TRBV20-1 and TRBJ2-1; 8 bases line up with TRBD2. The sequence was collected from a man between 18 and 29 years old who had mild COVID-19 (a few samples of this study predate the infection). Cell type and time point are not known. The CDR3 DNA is TGCAGTGCCATAGCGGGGAGCTCCTACAATGAGCAGTTCTTC. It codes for CSAIAGSSYNEQFF.